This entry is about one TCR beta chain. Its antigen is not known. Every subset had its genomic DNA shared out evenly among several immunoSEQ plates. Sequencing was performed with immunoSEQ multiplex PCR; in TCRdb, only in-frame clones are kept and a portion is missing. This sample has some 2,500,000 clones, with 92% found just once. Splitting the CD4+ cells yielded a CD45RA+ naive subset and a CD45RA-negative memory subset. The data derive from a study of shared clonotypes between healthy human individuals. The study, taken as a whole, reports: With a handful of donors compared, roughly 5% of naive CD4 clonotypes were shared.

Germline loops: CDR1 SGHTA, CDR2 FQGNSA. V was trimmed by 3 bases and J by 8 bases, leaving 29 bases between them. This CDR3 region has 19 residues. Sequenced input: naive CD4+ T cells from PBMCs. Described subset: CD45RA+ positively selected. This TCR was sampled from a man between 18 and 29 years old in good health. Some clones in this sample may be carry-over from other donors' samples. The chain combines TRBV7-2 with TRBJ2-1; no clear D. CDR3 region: CASSFAGHNPFATHDEQFF. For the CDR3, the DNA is TGTGCCAGCAGCTTCGCCGGGCACAACCCATTTGCCACCCACGATGAGCAGTTCTTC.